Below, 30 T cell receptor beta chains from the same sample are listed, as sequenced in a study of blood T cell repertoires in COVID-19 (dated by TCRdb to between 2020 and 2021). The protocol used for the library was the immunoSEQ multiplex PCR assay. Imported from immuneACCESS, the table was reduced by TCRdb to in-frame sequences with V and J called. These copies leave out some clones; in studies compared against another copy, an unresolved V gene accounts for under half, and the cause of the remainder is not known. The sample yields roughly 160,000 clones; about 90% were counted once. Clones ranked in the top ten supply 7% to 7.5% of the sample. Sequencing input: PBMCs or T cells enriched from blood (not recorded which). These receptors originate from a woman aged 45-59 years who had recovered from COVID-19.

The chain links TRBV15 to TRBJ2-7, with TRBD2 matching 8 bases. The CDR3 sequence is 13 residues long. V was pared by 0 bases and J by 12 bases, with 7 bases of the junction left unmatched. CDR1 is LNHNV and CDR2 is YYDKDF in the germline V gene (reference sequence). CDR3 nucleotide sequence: TGTGCCACCAGCAGAGAGGTCGGGGGGGCAGCGTACTTC. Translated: CATSREVGGAAYF.

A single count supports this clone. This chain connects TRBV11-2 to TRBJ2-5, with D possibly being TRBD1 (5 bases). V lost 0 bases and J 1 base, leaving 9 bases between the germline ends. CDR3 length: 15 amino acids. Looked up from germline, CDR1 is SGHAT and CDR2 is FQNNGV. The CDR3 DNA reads TGTGCCAGCAGCTTAGAAGGGGTATCCCAAGAGACCCAGTACTTC. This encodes CASSLEGVSQETQYF.

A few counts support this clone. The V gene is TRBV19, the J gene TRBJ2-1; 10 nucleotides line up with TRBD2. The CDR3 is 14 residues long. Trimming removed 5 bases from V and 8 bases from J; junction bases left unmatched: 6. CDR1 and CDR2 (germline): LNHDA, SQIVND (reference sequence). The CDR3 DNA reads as TGTGCCAGTAGTCCCAGGACTAGCGGCGATGAGCAGTTCTTC. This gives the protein CASSPRTSGDEQFF.

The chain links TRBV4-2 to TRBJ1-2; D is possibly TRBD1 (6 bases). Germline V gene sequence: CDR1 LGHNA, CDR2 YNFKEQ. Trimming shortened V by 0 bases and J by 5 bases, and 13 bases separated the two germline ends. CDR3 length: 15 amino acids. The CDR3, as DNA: TGTGCCAGCAGCCAAGATACCGGGACAAAATATGGCTACACCTTC. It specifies CASSQDTGTKYGYTF.

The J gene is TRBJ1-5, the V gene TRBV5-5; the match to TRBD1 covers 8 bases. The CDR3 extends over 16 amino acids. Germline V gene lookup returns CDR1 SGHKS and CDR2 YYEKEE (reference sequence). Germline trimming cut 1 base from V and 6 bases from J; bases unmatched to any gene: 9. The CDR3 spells CASSLQDRAVGQPQHF. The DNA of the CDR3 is TGTGCCAGCAGCTTGCAGGACAGGGCCGTGGGTCAGCCCCAGCATTTT.

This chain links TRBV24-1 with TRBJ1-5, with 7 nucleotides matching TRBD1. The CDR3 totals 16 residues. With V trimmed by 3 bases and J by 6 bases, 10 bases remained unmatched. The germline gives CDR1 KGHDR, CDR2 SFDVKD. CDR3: CATSDRGTQGGQPQHF. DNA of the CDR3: TGTGCCACCAGTGATCGGGGTACTCAGGGGGGTCAGCCCCAGCATTTT.

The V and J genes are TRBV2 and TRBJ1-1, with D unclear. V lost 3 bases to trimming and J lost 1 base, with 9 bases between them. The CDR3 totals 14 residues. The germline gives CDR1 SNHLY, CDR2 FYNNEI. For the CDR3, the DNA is TGTGCCAGCAGTGACGCCGTCGGGAACACTGAAGCTTTCTTT. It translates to CASSDAVGNTEAFF.

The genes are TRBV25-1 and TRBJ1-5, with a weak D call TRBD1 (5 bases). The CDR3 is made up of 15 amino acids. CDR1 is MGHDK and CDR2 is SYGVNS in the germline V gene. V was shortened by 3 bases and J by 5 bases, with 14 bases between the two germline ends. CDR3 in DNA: TGTGCCAGCAGTGAGGGGGGAAGGGGCGATCAGCCCCAGCATTTT. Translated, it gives CASSEGGRGDQPQHF.

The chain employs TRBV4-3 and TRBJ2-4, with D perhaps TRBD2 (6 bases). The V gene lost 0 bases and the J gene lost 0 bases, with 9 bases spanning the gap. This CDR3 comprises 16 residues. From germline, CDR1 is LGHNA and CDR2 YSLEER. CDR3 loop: CASSQDLRGAKNIQYF. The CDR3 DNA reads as TGCGCCAGCAGCCAAGATTTGCGGGGAGCCAAAAACATTCAGTACTTC.

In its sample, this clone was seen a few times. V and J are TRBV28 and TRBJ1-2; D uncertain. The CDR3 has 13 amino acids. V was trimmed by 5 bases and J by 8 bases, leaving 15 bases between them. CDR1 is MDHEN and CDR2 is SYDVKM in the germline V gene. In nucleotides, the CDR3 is TGTGCCAGCAGTCCGGTCGTTTTGTACGGCTACACCTTC. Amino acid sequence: CASSPVVLYGYTF.

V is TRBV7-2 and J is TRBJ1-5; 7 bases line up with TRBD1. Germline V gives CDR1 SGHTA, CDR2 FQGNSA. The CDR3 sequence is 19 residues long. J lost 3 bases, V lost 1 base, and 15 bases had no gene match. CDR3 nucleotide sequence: TGTGCCAGCAGCTTAGTAGGGACAGCAACAGGAGGGACCAATCAGCCCCAGCATTTT. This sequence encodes CASSLVGTATGGTNQPQHF.

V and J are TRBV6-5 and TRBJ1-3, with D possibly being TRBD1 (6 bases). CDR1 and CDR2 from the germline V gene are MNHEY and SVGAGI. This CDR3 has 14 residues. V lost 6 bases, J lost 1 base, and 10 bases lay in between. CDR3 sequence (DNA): TGTGCCAGCAGAAAGGGGGTTTCTGGAAACACCATATATTTT. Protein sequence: CASRKGVSGNTIYF.

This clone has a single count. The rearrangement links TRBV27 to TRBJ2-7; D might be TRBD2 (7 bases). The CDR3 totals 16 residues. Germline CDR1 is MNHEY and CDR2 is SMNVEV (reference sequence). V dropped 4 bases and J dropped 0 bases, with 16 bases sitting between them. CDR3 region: CASSSSAGAVSYEQYF. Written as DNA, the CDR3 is TGTGCCAGCAGTTCCTCGGCGGGGGCGGTCTCCTACGAGCAGTACTTC.

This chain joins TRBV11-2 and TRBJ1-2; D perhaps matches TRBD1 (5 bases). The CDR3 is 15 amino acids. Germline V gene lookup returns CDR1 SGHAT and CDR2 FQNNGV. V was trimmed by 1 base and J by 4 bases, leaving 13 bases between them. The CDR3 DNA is TGTGCCAGCAGCTTAGGTCAGGGAAAAGTCTATGGCTACACCTTC. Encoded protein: CASSLGQGKVYGYTF.

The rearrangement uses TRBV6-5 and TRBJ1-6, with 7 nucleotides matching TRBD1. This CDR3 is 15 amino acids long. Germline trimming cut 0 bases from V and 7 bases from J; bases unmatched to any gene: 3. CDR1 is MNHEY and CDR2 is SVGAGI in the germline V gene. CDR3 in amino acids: CASSYSAGGNSPLHF. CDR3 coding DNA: TGTGCCAGCAGTTACTCAGCAGGGGGGAATTCACCCCTCCACTTT.

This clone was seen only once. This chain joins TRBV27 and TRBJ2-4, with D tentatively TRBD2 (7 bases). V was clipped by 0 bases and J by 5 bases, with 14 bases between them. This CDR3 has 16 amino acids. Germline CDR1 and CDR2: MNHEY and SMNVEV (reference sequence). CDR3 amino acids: CASSLSGAGAENIQYF. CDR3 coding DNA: TGTGCCAGCAGTTTATCGGGGGCGGGAGCGGAAAACATTCAGTACTTC.

The CDR3 here is CASSRDSWETQYF. CDR3 bases: TGCGCCAGCAGCCGGGACAGTTGGGAGACCCAGTACTTC. The chain is built from TRBV5-1 and TRBJ2-5; 7 nucleotides line up with TRBD1. This CDR3 region has 13 residues. CDR1 is SGHRS and CDR2 is YFSETQ in the germline V gene. Trimming removed 4 bases from V and 5 bases from J; junction bases left unmatched: 5.

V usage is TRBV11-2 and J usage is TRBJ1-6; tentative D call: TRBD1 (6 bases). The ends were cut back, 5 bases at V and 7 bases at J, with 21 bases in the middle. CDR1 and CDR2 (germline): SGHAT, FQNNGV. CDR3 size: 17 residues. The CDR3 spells CASSPWGRGQSNSPLHF. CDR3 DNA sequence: TGTGCCAGCAGCCCGTGGGGGCGAGGACAATCAAATTCACCCCTCCACTTT.

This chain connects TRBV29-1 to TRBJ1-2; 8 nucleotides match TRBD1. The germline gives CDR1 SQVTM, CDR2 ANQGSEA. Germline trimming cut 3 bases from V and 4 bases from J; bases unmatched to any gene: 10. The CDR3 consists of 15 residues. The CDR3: CSVDPGQGAAYGYTF. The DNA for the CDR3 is TGCAGCGTTGATCCAGGGCAGGGGGCGGCCTATGGCTACACCTTC.

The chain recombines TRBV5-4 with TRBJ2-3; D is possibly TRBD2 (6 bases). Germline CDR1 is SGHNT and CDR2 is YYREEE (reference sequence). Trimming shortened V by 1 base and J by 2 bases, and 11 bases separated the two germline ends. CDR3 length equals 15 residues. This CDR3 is CASSLRGGTTDTQYF. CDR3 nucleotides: TGTGCCAGCAGCTTGCGGGGCGGGACCACAGATACGCAGTATTTT.

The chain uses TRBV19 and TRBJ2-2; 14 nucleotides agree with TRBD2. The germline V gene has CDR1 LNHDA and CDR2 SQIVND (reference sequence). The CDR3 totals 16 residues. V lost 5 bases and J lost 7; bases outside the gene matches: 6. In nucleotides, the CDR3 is TGTGCCAGTAGTGTGACTAGCGGGAGGGCCAACGGGGAGCTGTTTTTT. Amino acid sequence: CASSVTSGRANGELFF.

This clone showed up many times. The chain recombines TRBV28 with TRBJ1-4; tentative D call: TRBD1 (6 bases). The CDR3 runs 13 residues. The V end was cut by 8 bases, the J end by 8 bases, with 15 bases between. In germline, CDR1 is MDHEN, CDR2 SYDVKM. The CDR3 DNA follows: TGTGCCAGCCTAACGGGAGGGGGAGAAAAACTGTTTTTT. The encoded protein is CASLTGGGEKLFF.

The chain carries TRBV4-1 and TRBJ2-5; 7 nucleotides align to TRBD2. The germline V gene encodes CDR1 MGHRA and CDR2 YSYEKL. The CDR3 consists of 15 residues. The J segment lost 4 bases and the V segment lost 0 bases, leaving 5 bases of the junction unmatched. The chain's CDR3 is CASSQEEGGRETQYF. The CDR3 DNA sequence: TGCGCCAGCAGCCAAGAAGAGGGAGGGAGAGAGACCCAGTACTTC.

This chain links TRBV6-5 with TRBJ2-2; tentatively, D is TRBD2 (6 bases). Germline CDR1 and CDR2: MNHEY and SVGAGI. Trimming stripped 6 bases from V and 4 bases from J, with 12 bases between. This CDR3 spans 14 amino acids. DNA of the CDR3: TGTGCCAGCAGGGGACTCATTGGCACCGGGGAGCTGTTTTTT. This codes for CASRGLIGTGELFF.

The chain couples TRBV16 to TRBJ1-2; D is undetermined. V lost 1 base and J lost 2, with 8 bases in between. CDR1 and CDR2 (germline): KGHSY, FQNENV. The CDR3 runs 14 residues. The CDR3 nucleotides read TGTGCCAGCAGCCAATTCCTAGTCAACTATGGCTACACCTTC. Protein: CASSQFLVNYGYTF.

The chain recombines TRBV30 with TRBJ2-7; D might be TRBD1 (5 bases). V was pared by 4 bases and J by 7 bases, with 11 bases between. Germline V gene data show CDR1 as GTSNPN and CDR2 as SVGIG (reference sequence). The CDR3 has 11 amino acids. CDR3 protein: CAWTAGWEQYF. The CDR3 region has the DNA TGTGCCTGGACTGCAGGGTGGGAGCAGTACTTC.

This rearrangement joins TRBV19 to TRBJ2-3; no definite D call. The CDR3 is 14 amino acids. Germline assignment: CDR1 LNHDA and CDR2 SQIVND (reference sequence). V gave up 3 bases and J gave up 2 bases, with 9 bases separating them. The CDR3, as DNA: TGTGCCAGTAGTATTGGGCTTTACACAGATACGCAGTATTTT. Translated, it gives CASSIGLYTDTQYF. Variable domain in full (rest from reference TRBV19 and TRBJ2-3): DGGITQSPKYLFRKEGQNVTLSCEQNLNHDAMYWYRQDPGQGLRLIYYSQIVNDFQKGDIAEGYSVSREKKESFPLTVTSAQKNPTAFYLCASSIGLYTDTQYFGPGTRLTVL.

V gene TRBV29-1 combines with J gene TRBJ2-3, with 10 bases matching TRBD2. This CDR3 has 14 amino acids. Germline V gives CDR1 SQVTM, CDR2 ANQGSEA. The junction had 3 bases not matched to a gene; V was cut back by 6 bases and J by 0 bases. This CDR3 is CSVGLAASTDTQYF. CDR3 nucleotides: TGCAGCGTCGGACTAGCGGCTAGCACAGATACGCAGTATTTT.

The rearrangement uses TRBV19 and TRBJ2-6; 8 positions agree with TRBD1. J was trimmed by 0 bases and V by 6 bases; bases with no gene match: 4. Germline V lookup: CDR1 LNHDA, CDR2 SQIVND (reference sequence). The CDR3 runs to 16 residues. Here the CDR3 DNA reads TGTGCCAGTAGGAGGACAGGGAACTCTGGGGCCAACGTCCTGACTTTC. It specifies CASRRTGNSGANVLTF.

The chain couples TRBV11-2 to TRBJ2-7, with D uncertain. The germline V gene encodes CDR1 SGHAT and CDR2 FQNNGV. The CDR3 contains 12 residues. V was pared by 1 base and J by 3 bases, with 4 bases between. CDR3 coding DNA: TGTGCCAGCAGCTTAGTTATCTACGAGCAGTACTTC. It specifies CASSLVIYEQYF.